This T cell receptor (beta chain) came from a study of T cells in Graves' hyperthyroidism and ophthalmopathy (dated by TCRdb to the late 2010s). About the full investigation: Peripheral blood samples were taken at initial diagnosis, before any treatment was given. TCR V-J signatures able to tell the groups apart were searched for in a discovery cohort of 100 or so patients, of whom about 40 had Graves' ophthalmopathy and about 55 had stable Graves' hyperthyroidism. After blood sampling, hyperthyroidism patients were treated with methimazole at a starting dose of 30 mg daily, and ophthalmopathy patients were treated with high-dose intravenous methylprednisolone. For training and testing, the 100 or so patients in the discovery cohort were randomly divided in a 7:3 ratio. In addition, the study compared T-cell repertoires in thyroid tissue and in blood from five or six Graves' hyperthyroidism patients. Prospective prediction of ophthalmopathy was tested in an independent validation cohort of 18 hyperthyroidism patients and 17 patients who later progressed to ophthalmopathy. TCR Vbeta CDR3 sequencing of roughly 140 peripheral blood samples (43 ophthalmopathy, roughly 74 hyperthyroidism and roughly 17 progressor patients) is reported in the paper.

Looking up the germline V gene yields CDR1 MDHEN and CDR2 SYDVKM. The CDR3 runs 11 amino acids, cysteine and phenylalanine included. Only CDR3 DNA is held: 33 bases, read in frame from base 1. V sheds 9 bases and J sheds 4 bases, leaving 7 bases between their ends. Moderately to severely active disease, a Clinical Activity Score of at least 3, a NOSPECS grade of at least 4, and a duration under 3 months were present in ophthalmopathy patients. The study excluded patients with uncontrolled infections, other autoimmune diseases, pregnancy or lactation. Clinical symptoms, serum thyroxine and TRAb, thyroid ultrasound, and orbital computed tomography formed the basis for the diagnoses. PBMCs were separated from roughly 9.3 ml of fresh peripheral blood using Ficoll-Paque density gradient centrifugation. Total RNA was extracted with Trizol reagent, and quality was checked on an Agilent 2100 Bioanalyzer.

The TCR beta CDR3 regions were amplified from the RNA transcripts. The TCR CDR3 was subjected to a first round of RT-PCR using the HTBI primer set and the Qiagen OneStep RT-PCR kit. The libraries were constructed in a second round of multiplex PCR and then size-selected and purified. Sequencing of the libraries was done on an Illumina HiSeq2000 using paired-end 100 bp reads. Under the source paper's analysis protocol: SOAPnuke was used to process the raw data, removing reads that contained adapters or uncalled bases, had a mean Phred below 15, or lacked an exact match to the constant primer or identifier. High-quality paired reads were merged using COPE v1.2.5, and each unique nucleotide sequence was defined as a clonotype. MiTCR v1.1 was used to align clonotypes to the IMGT TRBV, TRBD and TRBJ reference segments. Analysis was restricted to V-J combinations with a frequency above 0.0001, which covered over 98% of repertoires. The TCS score was defined as F50 (clonal expansion) divided by E x V (chaos), with BLOSUM62-based TCRdist calculated between CDR3 peptides within each V-J. Welch's t-statistics and random forest reduced 450 to 600 V-J features to roughly 13, which were used in a naive Bayes classifier (R e1071). TCRdb ran its own pipeline on the public reads, namely fastp trimming at Q25 and MiXCR clone calling, and kept in-frame beta chains. Rows are unified per CDR3 protein, each entry keeping the most common DNA and genes. The V and J calls were determined by TCRdb, not by the authors. For this sample there are some 500,000 distinct CDR3 sequences; around 15% appear just once. About 29% of the sample is held by the ten biggest clonotypes.

Broad study findings and their caveats: During validation, the model predicted progression to ophthalmopathy a median of around 7 months ahead of onset, with almost 71% sensitivity and around 73% specificity. A model built on a 13 V-J signature distinguished ophthalmopathy from stable hyperthyroidism, reaching approximately 89% sensitivity and about 81% specificity in cross-validation and 80%/75% in testing. Most expanded thyroid clonotypes (frequency above 0.001) were also found in blood, which suggests that blood repertoires may mirror thyroid immune responses. Sample size was not statistically predetermined, and blinding of investigators to group allocation was not performed.

This clonotype was seen many times. What this receptor recognizes is not known. Base qualities are not at hand, and no much larger clone is one base apart. This sequence was found in a woman in her twenties or thirties with Graves' ophthalmopathy. Sequencing was performed on blood. The chain links TRBV28 with TRBJ2-1; the best D guess is TRBD2, with 5 bases matching. The DNA sequence is given as TGTGCCAGTGGGAGTTACAATGAGCAGTTCTTC. Translated, it reads CASGSYNEQFF.